This TCR beta chain comes out of a study of shared clonotypes between healthy human individuals. Donors had no recently reported acute infections or vaccinations and were HIV-negative. The material for each subset, its genomic DNA, was split evenly across several immunoSEQ plates. Replicate PCRs run on sorted subsets employed approximately 200 ng DNA, about 27,000 T cell genomes. TCRdb's table, derived via immunoSEQ multiplex PCR, lists solely in-frame clones and lacks some. The table records approximately 2,000,000 clones, 85% to 95% of them present only once. Notes on this clone: What it recognizes is unknown.

Study observations and caveats: The study generally estimated greater richness for naive than memory subsets.

The CDR3 has 13 amino acids. Germline V gene sequence: CDR1 MGHRA, CDR2 YSYEKL. The V end was cut by 0 bases, the J end by 11 bases, with 8 bases between. The chain has TRBV4-1 and TRBJ1-6, with D hard to call. What was sequenced was naive CD4+ T cells from PBMCs. Subset denoted: CD45RA+ positively selected. The receptor's source is a man between 18 and 29 years old in good health. Some clones in this sample may be carry-over from other donors' samples. The CDR3 nucleotides are TGCGCCAGCAGCCAAGAATTCGGAACACCCCTCCACTTT. Protein sequence: CASSQEFGTPLHF.